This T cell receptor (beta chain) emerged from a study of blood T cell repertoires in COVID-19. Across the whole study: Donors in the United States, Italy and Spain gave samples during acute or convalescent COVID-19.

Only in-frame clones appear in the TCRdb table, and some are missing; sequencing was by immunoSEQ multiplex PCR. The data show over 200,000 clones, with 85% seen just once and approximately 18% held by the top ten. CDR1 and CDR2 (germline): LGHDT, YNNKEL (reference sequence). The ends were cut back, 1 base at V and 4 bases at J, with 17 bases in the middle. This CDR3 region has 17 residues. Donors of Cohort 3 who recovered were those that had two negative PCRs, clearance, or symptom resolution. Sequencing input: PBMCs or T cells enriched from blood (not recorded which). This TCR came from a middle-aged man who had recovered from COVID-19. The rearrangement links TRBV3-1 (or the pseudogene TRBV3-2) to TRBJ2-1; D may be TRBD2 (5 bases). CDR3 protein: CASSQGPSLHLYNEQFF. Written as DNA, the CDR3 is TGTGCCAGCAGCCAAGGTCCTAGCCTCCACCTATACAATGAGCAGTTCTTC.